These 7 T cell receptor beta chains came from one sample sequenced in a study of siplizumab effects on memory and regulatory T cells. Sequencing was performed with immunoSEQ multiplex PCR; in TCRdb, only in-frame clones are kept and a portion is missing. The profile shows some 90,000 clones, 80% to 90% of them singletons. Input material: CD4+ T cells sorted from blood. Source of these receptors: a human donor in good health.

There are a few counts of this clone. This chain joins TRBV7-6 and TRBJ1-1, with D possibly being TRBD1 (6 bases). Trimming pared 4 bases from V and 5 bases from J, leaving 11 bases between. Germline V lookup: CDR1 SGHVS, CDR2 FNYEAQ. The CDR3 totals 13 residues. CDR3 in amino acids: CASSSQGGTEAFF. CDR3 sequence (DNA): TGTGCCAGCAGCTCACAGGGTGGGACTGAAGCTTTCTTT.

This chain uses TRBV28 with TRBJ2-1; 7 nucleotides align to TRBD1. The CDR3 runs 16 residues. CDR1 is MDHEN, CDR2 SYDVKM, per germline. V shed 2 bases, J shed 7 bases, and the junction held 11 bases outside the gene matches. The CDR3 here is CASSLRDRPYWNEQFF. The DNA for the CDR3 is TGTGCCAGCAGTTTACGGGACAGACCCTATTGGAATGAGCAGTTCTTC.

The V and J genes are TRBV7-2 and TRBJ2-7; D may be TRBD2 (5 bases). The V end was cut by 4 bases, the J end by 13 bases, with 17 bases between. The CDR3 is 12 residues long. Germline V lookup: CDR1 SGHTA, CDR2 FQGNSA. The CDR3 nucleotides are TGTGCCAGCAGCTGGAGGACCGGGCCATTTTACTTC. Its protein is CASSWRTGPFYF.

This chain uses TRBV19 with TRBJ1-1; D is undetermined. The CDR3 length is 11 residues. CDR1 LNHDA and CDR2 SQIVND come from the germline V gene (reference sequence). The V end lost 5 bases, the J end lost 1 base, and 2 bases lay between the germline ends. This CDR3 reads CASSGNTEAFF. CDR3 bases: TGTGCCAGTAGTGGGAACACTGAAGCTTTCTTT. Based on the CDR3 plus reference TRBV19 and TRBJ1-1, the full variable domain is DGGITQSPKYLFRKEGQNVTLSCEQNLNHDAMYWYRQDPGQGLRLIYYSQIVNDFQKGDIAEGYSVSREKKESFPLTVTSAQKNPTAFYLCASSGNTEAFFGQGTRLTVV.

CDR3 in amino acids: CSVVPTAREGLGELFF. The CDR3 coding sequence is TGCAGCGTTGTGCCGACGGCTAGAGAAGGGCTCGGGGAGCTGTTTTTT. The chain uses TRBV29-1 and TRBJ2-2; no clear D. This CDR3 comprises 16 residues. Germline V gives CDR1 SQVTM, CDR2 ANQGSEA. The V and J ends lost 4 bases and 7 bases respectively, with 22 bases between them.

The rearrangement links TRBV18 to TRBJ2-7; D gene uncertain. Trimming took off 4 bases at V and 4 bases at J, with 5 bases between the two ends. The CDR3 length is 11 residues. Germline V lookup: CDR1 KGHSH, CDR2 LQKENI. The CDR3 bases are TGTGCCAGCTCACTTGATTACGAGCAGTACTTC. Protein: CASSLDYEQYF.

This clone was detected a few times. CDR3 coding DNA: TGTGCCAGCTCACCACCCACAGGGGGCACTGAAGCTTTCTTT. Protein: CASSPPTGGTEAFF. The chain is built from TRBV18 and TRBJ1-1, with TRBD1 identical over 8 bases. Unmatched junction bases numbered 1, after V lost 0 bases and J lost 4 bases. This CDR3 is built from 14 residues. The germline gives CDR1 KGHSH, CDR2 LQKENI.